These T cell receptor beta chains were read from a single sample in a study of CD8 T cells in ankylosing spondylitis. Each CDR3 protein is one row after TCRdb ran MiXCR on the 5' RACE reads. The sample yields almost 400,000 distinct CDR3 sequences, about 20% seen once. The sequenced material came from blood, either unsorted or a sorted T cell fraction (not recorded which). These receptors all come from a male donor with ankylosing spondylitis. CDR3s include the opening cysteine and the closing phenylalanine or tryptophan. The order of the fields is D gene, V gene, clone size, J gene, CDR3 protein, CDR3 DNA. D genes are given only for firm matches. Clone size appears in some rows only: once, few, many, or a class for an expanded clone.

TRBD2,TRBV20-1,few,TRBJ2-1,CSAARTSGIYEQFF,TGCAGTGCTGCAAGGACTAGCGGGATCTATGAGCAGTTCTTC
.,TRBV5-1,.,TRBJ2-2,CASSLRAASTGELFF,TGCGCCAGCAGCCTTCGGGCGGCGAGCACCGGGGAGCTGTTTTTT
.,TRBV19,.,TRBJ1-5,CASSSSTPNQPQHF,TGTGCCAGTAGTAGTAGTACACCTAATCAGCCCCAGCATTTT
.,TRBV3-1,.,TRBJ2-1,CASSQGGRRGEQFF,TGTGCCAGCAGCCAAGGGGGAAGGCGGGGTGAGCAGTTCTTC
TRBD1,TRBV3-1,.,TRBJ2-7,CASSQLTGGPYEQYF,TGTGCCAGCAGCCAACTGACAGGGGGACCCTACGAGCAGTACTTC
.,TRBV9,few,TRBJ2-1,CASSVDIAAYNEQFF,TGTGCCAGCAGCGTAGATATAGCCGCCTACAATGAGCAGTTCTTC
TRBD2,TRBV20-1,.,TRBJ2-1,CSALTSGAYNEQFF,TGCAGTGCTCTGACTAGCGGGGCTTACAATGAGCAGTTCTTC
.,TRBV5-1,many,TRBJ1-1,CASSLVVQGGTEAFF,TGCGCCAGCAGCTTGGTCGTGCAGGGCGGCACTGAAGCTTTCTTT
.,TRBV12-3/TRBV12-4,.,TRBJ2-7,CASSLVEQGYYEQYF,TGTGCCAGCAGTTTAGTAGAACAGGGTTATTACGAGCAGTACTTC
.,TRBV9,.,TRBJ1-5,CASSVEGQAGQPQHF,TGTGCCAGCAGCGTAGAAGGGCAGGCGGGACAGCCCCAGCATTTT
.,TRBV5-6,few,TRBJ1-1,CASSSVSAHWGSEAFF,TGTGCCAGCAGTTCTGTTTCGGCTCATTGGGGGTCTGAAGCTTTCTTT
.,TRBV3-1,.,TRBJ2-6,CASSQLPRTSGANVLTF,TGTGCCAGCAGCCAACTCCCACGTACCTCTGGGGCCAACGTCCTGACTTTC
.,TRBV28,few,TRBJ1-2,CASSPVPPGYTF,TGTGCCAGCAGCCCGGTCCCTCCTGGCTACACCTTC
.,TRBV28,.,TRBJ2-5,CASSSQGAQETQYF,TGTGCCAGCAGTTCTCAAGGGGCCCAAGAGACCCAGTACTTC
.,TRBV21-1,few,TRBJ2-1,CASNAGTSGSRRREQFF,TGTGCCAGCAACGCCGGGACTAGCGGGAGCCGAAGACGTGAGCAGTTCTTC